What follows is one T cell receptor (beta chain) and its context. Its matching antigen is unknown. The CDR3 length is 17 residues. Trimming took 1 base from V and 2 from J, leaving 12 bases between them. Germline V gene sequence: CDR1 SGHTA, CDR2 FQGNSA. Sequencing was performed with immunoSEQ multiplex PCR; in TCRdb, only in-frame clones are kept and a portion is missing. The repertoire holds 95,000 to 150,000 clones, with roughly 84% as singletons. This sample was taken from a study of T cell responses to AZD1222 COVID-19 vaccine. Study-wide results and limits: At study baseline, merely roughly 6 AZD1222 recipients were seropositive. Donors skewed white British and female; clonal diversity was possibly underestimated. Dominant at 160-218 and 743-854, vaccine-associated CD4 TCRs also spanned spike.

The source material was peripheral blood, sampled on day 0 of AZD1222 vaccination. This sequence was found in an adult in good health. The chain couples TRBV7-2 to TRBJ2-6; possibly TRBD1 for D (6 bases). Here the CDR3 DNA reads TGTGCCAGCAGCTTAGTCGAGGGGGTTCCTGGGGCCAACGTCCTGACTTTC. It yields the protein CASSLVEGVPGANVLTF.